The 3 T cell receptor beta chains below all came from one sample that was sequenced in a study of T cell responses to AZD1222 COVID-19 vaccine. TCRdb's table, derived via immunoSEQ multiplex PCR, lists solely in-frame clones and lacks some. The sample includes some 130,000 clones, 85% to 95% seen only once; the top ten take approximately 6.9%. The specimen was peripheral blood, collected 28 days after the second AZD1222 dose. These receptors were collected from an adult who received the AZD1222 COVID-19 vaccine.

This chain links TRBV7-8 with TRBJ2-5, with 7 positions matching TRBD2. From germline, CDR1 is SGHVS and CDR2 FQNEAQ. Losses at the gene ends were 3 bases for V and 1 base for J; bases not matched to a gene: 8. The CDR3 covers 16 residues. CDR3 residues: CASSLGGLVGQETQYF. The CDR3 nucleotides are TGTGCCAGCAGCTTGGGAGGGTTAGTCGGCCAAGAGACCCAGTACTTC.

The chain links TRBV6-5 to TRBJ1-5; D is unclear. The CDR3 has 13 amino acids. CDR1 is MNHEY and CDR2 is SVGAGI in the germline V gene. Deletions cut 5 bases from V and 5 bases from J, with 10 bases between. As DNA, the CDR3 is TGTGCCAGCAGTCCAGACCCCTATCAGCCCCAGCATTTT. This sequence encodes CASSPDPYQPQHF.

The V gene is TRBV24-1, the J gene TRBJ1-1, with a possible D match to TRBD1 (6 bases). This CDR3 is 13 amino acids long. V lost 4 bases and J 7 bases, leaving 12 bases between the germline ends. Looked up from germline, CDR1 is KGHDR and CDR2 is SFDVKD. The CDR3 bases are TGTGCCACCAGTGACACCACAGGGATTGAAGCTTTCTTT. It specifies CATSDTTGIEAFF.